This T cell receptor beta chain came from a study of blood T cells in healthy people across ages. The CDR3 is 14 residues long. Germline CDR1 MDHEN, CDR2 SYDVKM. The V end was cut by 3 bases, the J end by 5 bases, with 13 bases between. A second PCR, run for 7 to 11 cycles, used a sample-barcoded 5' primer plus a J-beta primer mix. TCRdb ran MiXCR on the 5' RACE reads and lists one entry per CDR3 protein. Among under 1,000,000 distinct CDR3 sequences listed, roughly 35% were seen once. This clonotype was seen a handful of times. The TCR sequence derives from a man younger than 35 in good health. The sequenced sample consisted of blood. This chain links TRBV28 with TRBJ1-2; D is perhaps TRBD1 (6 bases). The CDR3 bases are TGTGCCAGCAGTTTGTCTGGGGGCGCGTATGGCTACACCTTC. Translated: CASSLSGGAYGYTF.